This record looks at one T cell receptor (beta chain) sequence and its context. Its cognate antigen is unknown. A template switching step contributed a universal primer site, while unique molecular identifiers were present in the cDNA. MiXCR was run by TCRdb on the 5' RACE reads, yielding one entry per CDR3 protein. Of under 800,000 distinct CDR3 sequences listed, around 21% were seen once; the top ten hold approximately 4.5%. This entry belongs to a study of identical twins. The V end lost 1 base, the J end lost 9 bases, and 14 bases lay between the germline ends. CDR3 length: 14 amino acids. The germline V gene encodes CDR1 SGHRS and CDR2 YFSETQ. The study's findings and limits: The same donors were not followed; conclusions instead depended on cross-sectional statistical analysis.

This sample also appeared in a second study, on T cells expressing NK-cell markers. As that report states: Several experiments employed an anti-gamma-delta TCR antibody to confine sorting to alpha-beta TCR T cells.

The chain links TRBV5-1 to TRBJ2-1; possibly TRBD2 for D (5 bases). The receptor was isolated from a young woman in good health. Material: PBMCs. Here the CDR3 reads CASSLRSGSLEQFF. DNA for the CDR3: TGCGCCAGCAGCTTGAGGAGCGGTAGCCTTGAGCAGTTCTTC.